This T cell receptor (beta chain) was sequenced during a study of technical replicates of blood from several donors. The method was immunoSEQ multiplex PCR; TCRdb's version includes in-frame clones alone and lacks a portion of them. The sample includes roughly 15,000 clones, roughly 80% seen only once; the top ten take more than 10%. This CDR3 contains 13 residues. V was clipped by 7 bases and J by 1 base, with 13 bases between them. From germline, CDR1 is GTSNPN and CDR2 SVGIG (reference sequence). The sequenced sample was PBMCs. The V call is TRBV30, the J call TRBJ2-5; TRBD2 is a possible D gene (6 bases). The sequence was collected from a human donor in good health. The CDR3 DNA is TGTGCCTCCGCTGGGGGACTCCAAGAGACCCAGTACTTC. Protein sequence: CASAGGLQETQYF. The variable domain in full, completed from reference TRBV30 and TRBJ2-5, reads SQTIHQWPATLVQPVGSPLSLECTVEGTSNPNLYWYRQAAGRGLQLLFYSVGIGQISSEVPQNLSASRPQDRQFILSSKKLLLSDSGFYLCASAGGLQETQYFGPGTRLLVL.